This entry lists 21 T cell receptor beta chains sequenced from one sample in a study of patients and donors after allogeneic stem cell transplantation. From the RT-PCR reads, TCRdb called clonotypes with MiXCR, one entry per CDR3 protein. The sample comprises 900,000 to 1,000,000 distinct CDR3 sequences, roughly 18% of which are singletons, and around 5.5% rests with the top ten. The material sequenced was blood, either unsorted or a sorted T cell fraction (not recorded which). These receptor sequences come from a human donor who was either an allogeneic HSCT recipient or a stem cell or donor lymphocyte infusion donor (not recorded which). It is not recorded whose cells these are; they may come from a transplant donor.

This chain uses TRBV20-1 with TRBJ1-1; unclear D gene. Trimming took 0 bases from V and 7 from J, leaving 12 bases between them. CDR3 size: 13 residues. Germline CDR1 is DFQATT and CDR2 is SNEGSKA (reference sequence). Here the CDR3 reads CSARDHRANEAFF. CDR3 nucleotides: TGCAGTGCTAGAGATCATAGGGCCAATGAAGCTTTCTTT.

The chain employs TRBV9 and TRBJ1-1, with D unclear. V lost 0 bases, J lost 0 bases, and 9 bases lay in between. Germline V gives CDR1 SGDLS, CDR2 YYNGEE. CDR3 length: 15 residues. CDR3 bases: TGTGCCAGCAGCGTAGGCCCAGCTATGAACACTGAAGCTTTCTTT. This encodes CASSVGPAMNTEAFF. The full variable domain, with the rest looked up from reference TRBV9 and TRBJ1-1, is DSGVTQTPKHLITATGQRVTLRCSPRSGDLSVYWYQQSLDQGLQFLIQYYNGEERAKGNILERFSAQQFPDLHSELNLSSLELGDSALYFCASSVGPAMNTEAFFGQGTRLTVV.

This sequence joins TRBV3-1 and TRBJ2-3, with 11 bases identical to TRBD2. The CDR3 consists of 17 residues. Germline values: CDR1 LGHDT, CDR2 YNNKEL (reference sequence). The J segment lost 4 bases and the V segment lost 4 bases, leaving 10 bases of the junction unmatched. DNA of the CDR3: TGTGCCAGCAGCCGAGAAGGTAGCGGGGGGGCCCCAGATACGCAGTATTTT. It is translated as CASSREGSGGAPDTQYF.

The V and J genes are TRBV2 and TRBJ1-1, with 10 bases matching TRBD1. Germline assignment: CDR1 SNHLY and CDR2 FYNNEI. The V and J ends lost 5 bases and 0 bases, in that order; junction bases with no gene match: 6. This CDR3 is built from 16 residues. The CDR3 bases are TGTGCCAGCAGTTTCGACAGGGGGCTACTGAACACTGAAGCTTTCTTT. The encoded protein is CASSFDRGLLNTEAFF.

V is TRBV12-3 or TRBV12-4 and J is TRBJ1-5; D ambiguous. CDR3 length: 12 amino acids. Between the trimmed V and J ends, which lost 6 bases and 6 bases, there was a span of 9 bases. CDR3 coding DNA: TGTGCCAGCAGCATCGGGAGTCAGCCCCAGCATTTT. Translation gives CASSIGSQPQHF.

The genes are TRBV20-1 and TRBJ1-4; the match to TRBD1 covers 7 bases. V was clipped by 6 bases and J by 6 bases; unmatched bases: 10. This CDR3 has 14 amino acids. Germline V CDR1 and CDR2: DFQATT, SNEGSKA (reference sequence). In nucleotides, the CDR3 is TGCAGTGCCGTCCGACAGGGCACGCATGAAAAACTGTTTTTT. This encodes CSAVRQGTHEKLFF.

This clonotype was counted only a few times. This chain links TRBV3-1 with TRBJ1-3; no reliable D call. Germline loops: CDR1 LGHDT, CDR2 YNNKEL (reference sequence). Trimming took off 1 base at V and 2 bases at J, with 6 bases between the two ends. This CDR3 has 14 amino acids. CDR3: CASSQVGAGNTIYF. The CDR3 bases are TGTGCCAGCAGCCAAGTTGGAGCTGGAAACACCATATATTTT.

The chain uses TRBV20-1 and TRBJ1-3; tentatively, D is TRBD1 (5 bases). V lost 6 bases and J 0 bases, leaving 15 bases between the germline ends. Germline CDR1 reads DFQATT; CDR2 reads SNEGSKA (reference sequence). The CDR3 runs 15 residues. The DNA for the CDR3 is TGCAGTGCGTGGGACTTCCGGCTCTCTGGAAACACCATATATTTT. Amino acid sequence: CSAWDFRLSGNTIYF.

The chain employs TRBV14 and TRBJ2-1; D tentatively reads TRBD1 or TRBD2 (6 bases each). V lost 6 bases, J lost 7 bases, and 16 bases lay in between. The CDR3 has 14 amino acids. Germline V lookup: CDR1 SGHDN, CDR2 FVKESK. Here the CDR3 reads CASSTGASWNEQFF. DNA of the CDR3: TGTGCCAGCAGTACGGGGGCCTCTTGGAATGAGCAGTTCTTC.

This clonotype was observed a handful of times. The chain couples TRBV7-9 to TRBJ2-3, with 11 positions matching TRBD1. Trimming cost V 5 bases and J 4 bases; bases outside gene matches: 11. This CDR3 region has 17 residues. The germline CDR1 and CDR2 sequences are SEHNR and FQNEAQ (reference sequence). The CDR3 sequence is CASSPPSGTGGSDTQYF. Here the CDR3 DNA reads TGTGCCAGCAGCCCTCCCTCCGGGACAGGGGGATCAGATACGCAGTATTTT.

This clonotype was recorded at least ten times. The chain couples TRBV12-3 or TRBV12-4 to TRBJ2-2; D is unresolved. The CDR3 contains 12 residues. Trimming cost V 3 bases and J 9 bases, with 8 bases left between them. CDR3 region: CASSFRVWELFF. The CDR3 DNA is TGTGCCAGCAGTTTCCGCGTCTGGGAGCTGTTTTTT.

The chain is built from TRBV6-5 and TRBJ2-7, with 14 positions matching TRBD2. CDR1 and CDR2 (germline): MNHEY, SVGAGI. The CDR3 totals 17 residues. Germline trimming cut 2 bases from V and 3 bases from J; bases unmatched to any gene: 6. The CDR3 DNA is TGTGCCAGCAGTTACGGGACTAGCGGGAGATATAGCTACGAGCAGTACTTC. This translates into CASSYGTSGRYSYEQYF.

This clonotype turned up a few times. V and J are TRBV5-1 and TRBJ2-1, with TRBD2 identical over 13 bases. The V gene end was trimmed by 3 bases and the J gene end by 6 bases; junction bases not matched to a gene: 6. From germline, CDR1 is SGHRS and CDR2 YFSETQ. This CDR3 comprises 16 residues. CDR3 coding DNA: TGCGCCAGCAGCTGGAGAGGGACTAGCGGGACCAATGAGCAGTTCTTC. Residues: CASSWRGTSGTNEQFF. The complete variable domain, with remaining parts taken from reference TRBV5-1 and TRBJ2-1, reads KAGVTQTPRYLIKTRGQQVTLSCSPISGHRSVSWYQQTPGQGLQFLFEYFSETQRNKGNFPGRFSGRQFSNSRSEMNVSTLELGDSALYLCASSWRGTSGTNEQFFGPGTRLTVL.

This clonotype was counted a few times. Since a much larger clone is just one base distant, this may be a read error. The V and J genes are TRBV11-2 and TRBJ1-1; D gene uncertain. V shed 5 bases and J shed 0 bases, with 7 bases lying between them. Per the germline V gene, CDR1 is SGHAT and CDR2 is FQNNGV. This CDR3 has 13 amino acids. The CDR3 sequence: CASSPHMNTEAFF. The DNA for the CDR3 is TGTGCCAGCAGCCCTCACATGAACACTGAAGCTTTCTTT.

This clonotype was seen ten or more times. The gene calls are TRBV20-1 and TRBJ2-1, with D maybe TRBD2 (6 bases). This CDR3 comprises 13 residues. V dropped 3 bases and J dropped 6 bases, with 12 bases sitting between them. Germline V CDR1 and CDR2: DFQATT, SNEGSKA (reference sequence). The CDR3 sequence is CSASRAEGNEQFF. CDR3 sequence (DNA): TGCAGTGCTAGCAGAGCGGAGGGCAATGAGCAGTTCTTC.

The chain has TRBV6-1 and TRBJ1-5, with 11 nucleotides matching TRBD1. V was clipped by 4 bases and J by 6 bases; unmatched bases: 5. This CDR3 has 15 amino acids. Germline CDR1 is MNHNS and CDR2 is SASEGT. CDR3 in DNA: TGTGCCAGCAGTGTGATGGACAGGGGGCCTCAGCCCCAGCATTTT. This codes for CASSVMDRGPQPQHF.

The rearrangement links TRBV27 to TRBJ1-2, with TRBD1 as a possible D gene (6 bases). Germline V gene lookup returns CDR1 MNHEY and CDR2 SMNVEV (reference sequence). V gave up 3 bases and J gave up 4 bases, with 12 bases separating them. This CDR3 spans 14 amino acids. CDR3 DNA sequence: TGTGCCAGCAGTTTCCTGGACAGTTCCTATGGCTACACCTTC. It is translated as CASSFLDSSYGYTF.

This chain links TRBV6-5 with TRBJ1-3, with unresolved D. With 2 bases removed from V and 2 bases from J, the gap between germline ends came to 16 bases. This CDR3 comprises 17 residues. Per germline, CDR1 MNHEY and CDR2 SVGAGI. CDR3 DNA: TGTGCCAGCAGTTACGGGTCGGGGTTCAGGACTGGAAACACCATATATTTT. It yields the protein CASSYGSGFRTGNTIYF.

The V and J genes are TRBV2 and TRBJ2-3; D is perhaps TRBD2 (7 bases). Trimming shortened V by 6 bases and J by 5 bases, and 15 bases separated the two germline ends. Germline V gene sequence: CDR1 SNHLY, CDR2 FYNNEI. This CDR3 region has 14 residues. CDR3 loop: CASRGGGQGDTQYF. For the CDR3, the DNA is TGTGCCAGCAGGGGAGGGGGGCAAGGAGATACGCAGTATTTT. The entire variable domain, with the rest obtained from reference TRBV2 and TRBJ2-3, is as follows: EPEVTQTPSHQVTQMGQEVILRCVPISNHLYFYWYRQILGQKVEFLVSFYNNEISEKSEIFDDQFSVERPDGSNFTLKIRSTKLEDSAMYFCASRGGGQGDTQYFGPGTRLTVL.

This clonotype has only a few counts. The V call is TRBV30, the J call TRBJ1-4; D gene uncertain. This CDR3 comprises 14 residues. V was clipped by 4 bases and J by 3 bases, with 12 bases between them. CDR1 is GTSNPN, CDR2 SVGIG, per germline (reference sequence). CDR3 bases: TGTGCCTGGACTGGCGAGGAGTCTAATGAAAAACTGTTTTTT. This codes for CAWTGEESNEKLFF.

This clonotype was seen a handful of times. The V and J genes are TRBV29-1 and TRBJ1-1; D gene unclear. Trimming removed 4 bases at V and 1 base at J, with 10 bases between. This CDR3 contains 13 residues. Per germline, CDR1 SQVTM and CDR2 ANQGSEA. Written as DNA, the CDR3 is TGCAGCGTTGGGGTTGGTCAGAACACTGAAGCTTTCTTT. Its translation: CSVGVGQNTEAFF.